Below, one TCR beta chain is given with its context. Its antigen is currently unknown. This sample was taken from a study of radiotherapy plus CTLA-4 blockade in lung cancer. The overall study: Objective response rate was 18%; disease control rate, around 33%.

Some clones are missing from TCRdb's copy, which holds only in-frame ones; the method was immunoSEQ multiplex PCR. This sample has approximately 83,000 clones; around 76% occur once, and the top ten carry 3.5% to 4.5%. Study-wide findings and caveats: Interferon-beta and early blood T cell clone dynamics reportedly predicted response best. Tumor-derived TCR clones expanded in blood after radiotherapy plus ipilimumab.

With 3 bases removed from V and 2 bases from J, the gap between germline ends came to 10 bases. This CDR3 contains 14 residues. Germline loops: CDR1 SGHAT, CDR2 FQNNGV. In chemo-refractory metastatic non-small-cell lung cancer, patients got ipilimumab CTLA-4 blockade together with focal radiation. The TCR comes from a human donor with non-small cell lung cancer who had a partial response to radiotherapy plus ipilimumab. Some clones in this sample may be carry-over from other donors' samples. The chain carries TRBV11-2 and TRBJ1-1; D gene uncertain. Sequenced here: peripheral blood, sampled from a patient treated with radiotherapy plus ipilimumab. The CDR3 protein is CASSFAGRNTEAFF. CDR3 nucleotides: TGTGCCAGCAGCTTTGCGGGCAGAAACACTGAAGCTTTCTTT.